This record concerns one T cell receptor (beta chain) sequence. Its antigen is not known. The repertoire was sequenced with immunoSEQ multiplex PCR; TCRdb's copy has only in-frame clones and lacks some. The sample shows about 180,000 clones, around 90% of them seen only once. The data are from a study of T cell responses to AZD1222 COVID-19 vaccine. Study-wide points: Scientists sampled the repertoires only once the peak T cell response had passed. Targets within unmutated variant regions were reportedly found for nearly half of spike-specific TCRs. Baseline serology detected seropositivity in only six AZD1222 recipients. Spike-spanning, vaccine-associated CD4 TCRs were dominant at 160-218 and 743-854.

Germline CDR1 is PRHDT and CDR2 is FYEKMQ (reference sequence). CDR3 size: 16 residues. The V and J ends lost 5 bases and 5 bases, in that order; junction bases with no gene match: 13. The sample was peripheral blood, taken 28 days after the second AZD1222 dose. The clonotype comes from an adult who received the AZD1222 COVID-19 vaccine. The chain joins TRBV13 to TRBJ2-7; TRBD1 matches at 9 bases. In nucleotides, the CDR3 is TGTGCCAGCAGCCCTCAAACCGGGACAGGGTTCCACGAGCAGTACTTC. As protein: CASSPQTGTGFHEQYF.